This paragraph reports one T cell receptor beta chain. Its antigen remains unknown. The sample belongs to a study of cytomegalovirus exposure and HLA in healthy donors. J was trimmed by 8 bases and V by 4 bases; bases with no gene match: 15. CDR3 size: 16 residues. The germline CDR1 and CDR2 sequences are MNHEY and SMNVEV (reference sequence). The PCR contained 60 Vbeta and 13 Jbeta primers. TCRdb keeps only in-frame clones here, not all; method: immunoSEQ multiplex PCR. The repertoire holds more than 150,000 clones, with approximately 78% as singletons. Notes on the study in general: Several V segments, TRBV6-2 and TRBV6-3 among them, could not be told apart and were dropped.

This chain uses TRBV27 with TRBJ2-3; 7 positions match TRBD1. Sequencing used PBMCs. The receptor comes from a woman aged 18-29 years in good health and CMV-seronegative. CDR3 region: CASSSQSTGRRGTQYF. CDR3 bases: TGTGCCAGCAGTTCTCAATCGACAGGGCGAAGGGGTACGCAGTATTTT.